Listed below are T cell receptor beta chains from one sample, sequenced in a study of Ad26.COV2.S vaccination and SARS-CoV-2 variants. The method was immunoSEQ multiplex PCR; TCRdb's version includes in-frame clones alone and lacks a portion of them. This sample yields around 400,000 clones, of which 80% to 95% are seen a single time; 12% belongs to the top ten. The material sequenced was peripheral blood, taken in a trial of Ad26.COV2.S vaccine versus placebo. The receptor source for this set is a person aged 18 to 59 who received the Ad26.COV2.S COVID-19 vaccine or a placebo. Each CDR3 is given without its conserved first and last residue.

TRBV13	TRBJ2-3	ASSSQREGHTDTQY
TRBV5-4	TRBJ2-3	ASSRTSGNTDTQY
TRBV4-2	TRBJ1-2	ASSQDTARGYT
TRBV18	TRBJ2-7	ASSPPGGDGEQY
TRBV2	TRBJ1-5	ASSLQGTNQPQH
TRBV6-5	TRBJ1-2	ASSYSGLGNYGYT
TRBV27	TRBJ2-7	ASRRTGSYEQY
TRBV12-5	TRBJ1-3	ASGRVGLVDTIY
TRBV28	TRBJ2-1	ASRAAGGGYNEQF
TRBV5-1	TRBJ2-1	ASSWGVRTTYNEQF
TRBV11-3	TRBJ2-1	ASSLREDNEQF
TRBV4-2	TRBJ2-3	ASSQVGSGRADTQY
TRBV7-6	TRBJ1-6	ASSPQSTGGNSPLH
TRBV19	TRBJ2-2	ASRGYTGELF
TRBV29-1	TRBJ2-4	SGTRPGLWNIQY
TRBV19	TRBJ2-7	ASSLDSDPYEQY
TRBV11-1	TRBJ1-1	ASSLTTGIKTEAF
TRBV7-3	TRBJ2-7	ASSLIFGLEQY
TRBV30	TRBJ2-5	ASSRRGETQY
TRBV6-2/TRBV6-3	TRBJ1-4	ASSTPAREKLF
TRBV7-2	TRBJ2-6	ASSANSGANVLT
TRBV5-4	TRBJ2-2	ASSLGRERNTGELF
TRBV2	TRBJ2-3	ASSTRPGTSVSTDTQY
TRBV5-1	TRBJ1-4	ASSIGGLGFEKLF
TRBV11-2	TRBJ2-3	ASSLWGDTQY
TRBV3-1/TRBV3-2	TRBJ2-2	ASSRGLAGGTGELF
TRBV10-2	TRBJ2-3	ASSDLNTQY
TRBV28	TRBJ1-1	ASSSSLRTGSWTEAF